Listed here are 24 T cell receptor beta chains from one sample, sequenced in a study of blood T cell repertoires in COVID-19. Profiled with immunoSEQ multiplex PCR; TCRdb holds only in-frame clones, not every one. Among over 200,000 clones listed, about three quarters were seen once. The sequenced sample consisted of peripheral blood. The receptors shown here come from an elderly woman with acute or convalescent COVID-19.

This clone was seen more than once but under ten times. CDR3 nucleotides: TGTGCCAGCCTGAAACAGGGTGGTGGGGAGACCCAGTACTTC. Translation: CASLKQGGGETQYF. The genes are TRBV6-5 and TRBJ2-5; maybe TRBD1 (6 bases). This CDR3 comprises 14 residues. Germline loops: CDR1 MNHEY, CDR2 SVGAGI. The ends were cut back, 8 bases at V and 5 bases at J, with 18 bases in the middle.

J is TRBJ1-3 and V is TRBV27, with a possible D match to TRBD1 (5 bases). There are 14 residues in the CDR3. The V gene's germline CDR1 is MNHEY and CDR2 SMNVEV (reference sequence). Trimming cost V 2 bases and J 3 bases, with 8 bases left between them. This CDR3 is CASSLRGYGNTIYF. The CDR3, as DNA: TGTGCCAGCAGTTTACGGGGGTATGGAAACACCATATATTTT.

This clone appeared a single time. The chain employs TRBV19 and TRBJ2-3; 11 bases align to TRBD1. V was pared by 5 bases and J by 4 bases, with 8 bases of the junction left unmatched. CDR1 and CDR2 from the germline V gene are LNHDA and SQIVND (reference sequence). The CDR3 totals 16 residues. The CDR3 nucleotides read TGTGCCAGTAGTGACCCCAGGACAGGGGGCGCAGATACGCAGTATTTT. It encodes CASSDPRTGGADTQYF.

Only a few counts were recorded for this clone. The chain couples TRBV10-3 to TRBJ2-7; D is possibly TRBD1 (6 bases). Germline-derived CDR1 and CDR2 are ENHRY and SYGVKD. V was cut by 4 bases and J by 2 bases, with 12 bases left in between. The CDR3 is made up of 14 amino acids. CDR3 in DNA: TGTGCCATCAGTGGGGGGCCTCCGGCCTACGAGCAGTACTTC. This gives the protein CAISGGPPAYEQYF.

This clone was counted only a few times. The genes are TRBV5-6 and TRBJ1-2; tentative D call: TRBD1 (5 bases). This CDR3 has 12 amino acids. Trimming left V 3 bases short and J 7 bases short, with 10 bases between. CDR1 and CDR2 (germline): SGHDT, YYEEEE. The CDR3 protein is CASSSGLGGYTF. CDR3 coding DNA: TGTGCCAGCAGCTCAGGGTTGGGTGGCTACACCTTC. The whole variable domain, remainder taken from reference TRBV5-6 and TRBJ1-2, is DAGVTQSPTHLIKTRGQQVTLRCSPKSGHDTVSWYQQALGQGPQFIFQYYEEEERQRGNFPDRFSGHQFPNYSSELNVNALLLGDSALYLCASSSGLGGYTFGSGTRLTVV.

V gene TRBV6-5 combines with J gene TRBJ2-7; D unclear. The CDR3 length is 11 residues. Germline V gives CDR1 MNHEY, CDR2 SVGAGI. Trimming removed 4 bases from V and 4 bases from J, with 5 bases in between. CDR3: CASSSRYEQYF. Here the CDR3 DNA reads TGTGCCAGCAGTTCCAGGTACGAGCAGTACTTC.

The chain employs TRBV7-3 and TRBJ1-6; D might be TRBD1 (5 bases). Germline V gene data show CDR1 as SGHTA and CDR2 as FQGTGA. The length of the CDR3 is 15 residues. Trimming cost V 0 bases and J 7 bases, with 10 bases left between them. The CDR3 sequence is CASSLTWGRNSPLHF. DNA for the CDR3: TGTGCCAGCAGCTTAACGTGGGGCAGGAATTCACCCCTCCACTTT.

The gene calls are TRBV5-1 and TRBJ1-5, with D hard to call. Trimming took off 0 bases at V and 7 bases at J, with 11 bases between the two ends. The CDR3 has 14 residues. Germline V CDR1 and CDR2: SGHRS, YFSETQ. The chain's CDR3 is CASSLEEGTQPQHF. CDR3 in DNA: TGCGCCAGCAGCTTGGAGGAGGGAACCCAGCCCCAGCATTTT.

CDR3 residues: CASSSRQGRNTEAFF. CDR3 nucleotides: TGTGCCAGCAGTAGTCGACAGGGGAGGAACACTGAAGCTTTCTTT. V gene TRBV7-2 combines with J gene TRBJ1-1, with 8 bases identical to TRBD1. Germline V CDR1 and CDR2: SGHTA, FQGNSA. This CDR3 spans 15 amino acids. J gave up 1 base and V 6 bases, and 7 bases lay outside the gene matches. The variable domain in full, with the rest retrieved from reference TRBV7-2 and TRBJ1-1, is GAGVSQSPSNKVTEKGKDVELRCDPISGHTALYWYRQSLGQGLEFLIYFQGNSAPDKSGLPSDRFSAERTGGSVSTLTIQRTQQEDSAVYLCASSSRQGRNTEAFFGQGTRLTVV.

This chain links TRBV28 with TRBJ1-1; weak D call: TRBD1 (6 bases). V was clipped by 7 bases and J by 4 bases, with 16 bases between them. The CDR3 sequence is 14 residues long. The germline CDR1 and CDR2 sequences are MDHEN and SYDVKM. The CDR3, as DNA: TGTGCCAGCAATCCGCAGGGGCTTGGCACTGAAGCTTTCTTT. This encodes CASNPQGLGTEAFF.

The V gene is TRBV5-4, the J gene TRBJ2-2; 7 nucleotides agree with TRBD2. This CDR3 has 14 amino acids. V gave up 2 bases and J gave up 4 bases; unmatched junction bases: 2. Germline lookup yields CDR1 SGHNT and CDR2 YYREEE (reference sequence). The DNA for the CDR3 is TGTGCCAGCAGCTTTGGGAGGGGCACCGGGGAGCTGTTTTTT. This sequence encodes CASSFGRGTGELFF.

This chain joins TRBV29-1 and TRBJ1-3, with D tentatively TRBD1 (5 bases). CDR1 and CDR2 (germline): SQVTM, ANQGSEA. The ends were cut back, 4 bases at V and 2 bases at J, with 6 bases in the middle. The CDR3 covers 12 residues. The CDR3: CSVGQPGNTIYF. CDR3 bases: TGCAGCGTTGGACAGCCTGGAAACACCATATATTTT.

DNA of the CDR3: TGTGCCAGCTCACCACCGTCAGGGGCAGATACGCAGTATTTT. Translating gives CASSPPSGADTQYF. This chain joins TRBV18 and TRBJ2-3; D is perhaps TRBD1 (6 bases). The CDR3 extends over 14 amino acids. Germline V CDR1 and CDR2: KGHSH, LQKENI. V lost 0 bases and J 4 bases, leaving 8 bases between the germline ends. The whole variable domain, filled in from reference TRBV18 and TRBJ2-3, reads NAGVMQNPRHLVRRRGQEARLRCSPMKGHSHVYWYRQLPEEGLKFMVYLQKENIIDESGMPKERFSAEFPKEGPSILRIQQVVRGDSAAYFCASSPPSGADTQYFGPGTRLTVL.

Only one count was recorded for this clone. This chain joins TRBV19 and TRBJ1-6; 10 positions agree with TRBD1. CDR3 length equals 14 residues. In germline, CDR1 is LNHDA, CDR2 SQIVND (reference sequence). J was trimmed by 10 bases and V by 6 bases; bases with no gene match: 6. As DNA, the CDR3 is TGTGCCAGTAGCCGCCGGGACAGGGGATCACCCCTCCACTTT. Residues: CASSRRDRGSPLHF.

This clone was counted a few times. J is TRBJ1-5 and V is TRBV6-1, with D possibly being TRBD1 (5 bases). CDR1 is MNHNS and CDR2 is SASEGT in the germline V gene. CDR3 size: 16 residues. Trimming stripped 3 bases from V and 1 base from J, with 13 bases between. The CDR3 reads CASSDVGGSSNQPQHF. The DNA for the CDR3 is TGTGCCAGCAGTGACGTCGGGGGTTCGAGCAATCAGCCCCAGCATTTT.

This chain joins TRBV18 and TRBJ1-5; D is unclear. Germline CDR1 and CDR2: KGHSH and LQKENI. The CDR3 loop spans 13 amino acids. The V end was cut by 4 bases, the J end by 0 bases, with 4 bases between. The CDR3 sequence is CASSLDSNQPQHF. The CDR3 DNA reads as TGTGCCAGCTCACTAGATAGCAATCAGCCCCAGCATTTT.

The chain carries TRBV6-5 and TRBJ1-5, with 9 bases matching TRBD1. This CDR3 comprises 15 residues. CDR1 and CDR2 (germline): MNHEY, SVGAGI. V was pared by 2 bases and J by 7 bases, with 6 bases of the junction left unmatched. The chain's CDR3 is CASSYTGQGHQPQHF. The CDR3 DNA is TGTGCCAGCAGTTACACAGGACAGGGGCACCAGCCCCAGCATTTT.

This clone has only a few counts. V usage is TRBV29-1 and J usage is TRBJ2-1, with 9 nucleotides matching TRBD1. The CDR3 extends over 12 amino acids. J lost 5 bases, V lost 7 bases, and 3 bases had no gene match. CDR1 SQVTM and CDR2 ANQGSEA come from the germline V gene. The CDR3 DNA reads TGCAGCGGACACAGGGGGCACAATGAGCAGTTCTTC. It encodes CSGHRGHNEQFF.

CDR3 coding DNA: TGCGCCAGCAGCCCCACCCTTCAAGCACGAATCTCCTACGAGCAGTACTTC. Translation: CASSPTLQARISYEQYF. The chain links TRBV4-1 to TRBJ2-7, with no clear D. Trimming removed 4 bases at V and 0 bases at J, with 19 bases between. Germline V gene lookup returns CDR1 MGHRA and CDR2 YSYEKL. This CDR3 is built from 17 residues.

CDR3 bases: TGTGCCAGCAGCCGAGGGACAGGGGGGACCTACGAGCAGTACTTC. Protein: CASSRGTGGTYEQYF. V and J are TRBV6-5 and TRBJ2-7; 11 bases align to TRBD1. J was trimmed by 2 bases and V by 6 bases; bases with no gene match: 6. The CDR3 length is 15 residues. Germline lookup yields CDR1 MNHEY and CDR2 SVGAGI.

This sequence joins TRBV19 and TRBJ2-3; 8 nucleotides match TRBD2. Germline values: CDR1 LNHDA, CDR2 SQIVND (reference sequence). The CDR3 is made up of 16 amino acids. V was pared by 4 bases and J by 3 bases, with 9 bases of the junction left unmatched. CDR3: CASSRLIAGRTDTQYF. In nucleotides, the CDR3 is TGTGCCAGTAGTAGATTAATAGCGGGGCGTACAGATACGCAGTATTTT.

The rearrangement joins TRBV10-3 to TRBJ2-1, with D possibly matching TRBD2 (5 bases). CDR3 length equals 13 residues. V dropped 3 bases and J dropped 7 bases, with 10 bases sitting between them. Germline loops: CDR1 ENHRY, CDR2 SYGVKD. The CDR3 is CAISEGGLNEQFF. The CDR3 DNA reads as TGTGCCATCAGTGAAGGCGGGCTAAATGAGCAGTTCTTC.

The V and J genes are TRBV2 and TRBJ2-7, with 7 bases that match TRBD1. J gave up 6 bases and V 4 bases, and 3 bases lay outside the gene matches. CDR1 and CDR2 from the germline V gene are SNHLY and FYNNEI. The CDR3 covers 12 residues. In DNA form, the CDR3 reads TGTGCCAGCAGTGCTGCAGGGGGCGAGCAGTACTTC. It codes for CASSAAGGEQYF.

This sequence joins TRBV18 and TRBJ2-1, with TRBD1 as a possible D gene (5 bases). Germline assignment: CDR1 KGHSH and CDR2 LQKENI. The CDR3 totals 13 residues. Deletions cut 1 base from V and 8 bases from J, with 9 bases between. The CDR3 sequence is CASSPQGLDEQFF. The DNA of the CDR3 is TGTGCCAGCTCACCACAGGGGTTGGATGAGCAGTTCTTC.